The 14 T cell receptor beta chains given below trace back to one sample, sequenced in a study of cytomegalovirus exposure and HLA in healthy donors. The PCR made use of 60 Vbeta and 13 Jbeta primers. The protocol was immunoSEQ multiplex PCR, while the TCRdb copy is restricted to in-frame clones and leaves out a portion. The data contain about 150,000 clones, about 79% of them singletons. Material: PBMCs. These receptor sequences come from a woman in her thirties in good health and CMV-seronegative.

The chain uses TRBV14 and TRBJ1-2, with unresolved D. The CDR3 length is 13 residues. Trimming cost V 1 base and J 7 bases, with 10 bases left between them. CDR1 and CDR2 from the germline V gene are SGHDN and FVKESK. In DNA form, the CDR3 reads TGTGCCAGCAGCCAAGGATTTCGGGGTGGCTACACCTTC. This codes for CASSQGFRGGYTF.

This chain connects TRBV5-6 to TRBJ2-6, with D possibly being TRBD1 (6 bases). V was trimmed by 1 base and J by 0 bases, leaving 11 bases between them. The CDR3 is 17 residues long. Per the germline V gene, CDR1 is SGHDT and CDR2 is YYEEEE. CDR3 loop: CASSLQGLYSGANVLTF. Here the CDR3 DNA reads TGTGCCAGCAGCTTGCAGGGGTTGTACTCTGGGGCCAACGTCCTGACTTTC.

This rearrangement joins TRBV9 to TRBJ2-2, with D perhaps TRBD1 (6 bases). The germline V gene encodes CDR1 SGDLS and CDR2 YYNGEE. The CDR3 length is 15 residues. V dropped 0 bases and J dropped 4 bases, with 10 bases sitting between them. CDR3 sequence reads: CASSVVGASTGELFF. Here the CDR3 DNA reads TGTGCCAGCAGCGTAGTGGGGGCCAGCACCGGGGAGCTGTTTTTT.

The genes are TRBV7-9 and TRBJ2-2, with TRBD1 as a possible D gene (5 bases). From germline, CDR1 is SEHNR and CDR2 FQNEAQ (reference sequence). Trimming cost V 8 bases and J 5 bases, with 9 bases left between them. CDR3 length equals 12 residues. The CDR3 reads CASGRVTGELFF. The CDR3 coding sequence is TGTGCCAGCGGCAGGGTAACCGGGGAGCTGTTTTTT.

This clone was counted once. The CDR3 DNA reads TGTGCCAGCTCACTACCGGGACAGGGCACTGAAGCTTTCTTT. This translates into CASSLPGQGTEAFF. The V gene is TRBV18, the J gene TRBJ1-1, with 9 bases fitting TRBD1. With V trimmed by 4 bases and J by 4 bases, 4 bases remained unmatched. This CDR3 contains 14 residues. CDR1 is KGHSH and CDR2 is LQKENI in the germline V gene.

The chain employs TRBV25-1 and TRBJ1-2; possibly TRBD1 for D (5 bases). The CDR3 sequence is 14 residues long. Germline V gene data show CDR1 as MGHDK and CDR2 as SYGVNS. Trimming took off 4 bases at V and 3 bases at J, with 12 bases between the two ends. CDR3 in amino acids: CASSGGVGYYGYTF. In DNA form, the CDR3 reads TGTGCCAGCAGTGGGGGGGTGGGCTACTATGGCTACACCTTC.

This clone was detected a few times. CDR3: CASTGQGWGNTEAFF. CDR3 nucleotide sequence: TGTGCCAGTACCGGACAGGGATGGGGAAACACTGAAGCTTTCTTT. The chain has TRBV19 and TRBJ1-1; 8 bases are a match to TRBD1. With 7 bases clipped from V and 2 bases from J, the junction kept 9 bases outside the gene matches. The germline gives CDR1 LNHDA, CDR2 SQIVND (reference sequence). This CDR3 has 15 amino acids.

The V call is TRBV11-2, the J call TRBJ2-2; D possibly corresponds to TRBD2 (5 bases). V dropped 2 bases and J dropped 5 bases, with 9 bases sitting between them. The CDR3 contains 14 residues. Germline loops: CDR1 SGHAT, CDR2 FQNNGV. CDR3 region: CASSLRRETGELFF. In nucleotides, the CDR3 is TGTGCCAGCAGCTTAAGACGGGAAACCGGGGAGCTGTTTTTT.

This clone was seen just once. The chain recombines TRBV5-8 with TRBJ1-4, with a possible D match to TRBD1 (6 bases). CDR1 and CDR2 from the germline V gene are SGHTS and YDEGEE. Trimming shortened V by 6 bases and J by 11 bases, and 17 bases separated the two germline ends. This CDR3 is built from 13 residues. CDR3 protein: CASTSMEGGKLFF. In DNA, the CDR3 is TGTGCCAGCACCTCCATGGAAGGGGGTAAACTGTTTTTT.

The rearrangement joins TRBV6-1 to TRBJ1-5; 8 bases are a match to TRBD1. The junction had 8 bases not matched to a gene; V was cut back by 6 bases and J by 7 bases. The V gene's germline CDR1 is MNHNS and CDR2 SASEGT. This CDR3 spans 14 amino acids. The CDR3 region is CASSQRTGLQPQHF. Here the CDR3 DNA reads TGTGCCAGCAGCCAAAGGACAGGGTTGCAGCCCCAGCATTTT.

The chain couples TRBV9 to TRBJ2-1; TRBD1 is a possible D gene (6 bases). In germline, CDR1 is SGDLS, CDR2 YYNGEE. The germline V and J ends were trimmed by 3 bases and 5 bases, with 12 bases remaining between them. CDR3 size: 14 residues. In DNA form, the CDR3 reads TGTGCCAGCAGCGCAGTGACAGGACACAATGAGCAGTTCTTC. Its protein product is CASSAVTGHNEQFF.

The chain employs TRBV20-1 and TRBJ2-7, with D possibly TRBD1 on 6 matching bases. Germline values: CDR1 DFQATT, CDR2 SNEGSKA (reference sequence). V dropped 6 bases and J dropped 4 bases, with 10 bases sitting between them. The CDR3 contains 11 residues. The CDR3 reads CSAETGYEQYF. The CDR3 bases are TGCAGTGCGGAGACAGGTTACGAGCAGTACTTC.

This clone was detected only a few times. The gene calls are TRBV5-4 and TRBJ2-7; D perhaps matches TRBD2 (6 bases). Germline CDR1 SGHNT, CDR2 YYREEE (reference sequence). There are 14 residues in the CDR3. V was pared by 6 bases and J by 0 bases, with 13 bases between. CDR3 DNA: TGTGCCAGCACCCGGGACGGGAGCTCCTACGAGCAGTACTTC. This gives the protein CASTRDGSSYEQYF.

J is TRBJ2-3 and V is TRBV5-6, with 7 bases aligning to TRBD1. V shed 4 bases, J shed 8 bases, and the junction held 4 bases outside the gene matches. Germline CDR1 SGHDT, CDR2 YYEEEE. CDR3 length: 12 residues. Here the CDR3 reads CASSRDRTTQYF. The CDR3 DNA reads TGTGCCAGCAGCCGGGACAGAACTACGCAGTATTTT.